The table lists the clone carrying this TCR beta chain with many counts. The antigen remains unidentified. This sample was included in a study of beta chain features in type 1 diabetes. Whole-study findings and limits: VDJ junctions from type 1 diabetes patients carried fewer insertions and larger deletions.

The sequenced template was cDNA made from the entire isolated RNA. Clones were sequenced by immunoSEQ multiplex PCR, and TCRdb holds only the in-frame ones, with some missing. The table shows 300,000 to 350,000 clones, with approximately 8.2% occurring only once. From germline, CDR1 is SGHTA and CDR2 FQGTGA. The CDR3 sequence is 15 residues long. The V segment lost 5 bases and the J segment 4 bases; nucleotides outside the gene matches: 5. This TCR came from a woman between 18 and 29 years old in good health. The V gene is TRBV7-3, the J gene TRBJ2-4; 10 nucleotides line up with TRBD2. What was sequenced was central memory CD4+ T cells from blood. CDR3 DNA: TGTGCCAGCAGCGAAGGGACTAGCGAGAAAAACATTCAGTACTTC. This codes for CASSEGTSEKNIQYF.